This T cell receptor beta chain was sequenced for a study of blood T cell repertoires in COVID-19. Participant age was roughly 18 to 90 years, and participants resided in roughly 25 US areas. Which cohort a participant joined came from the clinical history participants gave. Assay used: immunoSEQ multiplex PCR; TCRdb lists only in-frame clones, some missing. The table has 300,000 to 500,000 clones, roughly 90% seen once; the top ten hold roughly 0.97%. The germline CDR1 and CDR2 sequences are SQVTM and ANQGSEA. The J segment lost 2 bases and the V segment lost 3 bases, leaving 7 bases of the junction unmatched. This CDR3 contains 14 residues.

Sequencing was carried out using PBMCs or T cells enriched from blood (not recorded which). This chain uses TRBV29-1 with TRBJ2-7; TRBD2 matches 7 bases. This sequence originates from a woman aged 25-40 years with acute COVID-19. The CDR3: CSVDPGGTTYEQYF. Here the CDR3 DNA reads TGCAGCGTTGACCCGGGAGGAACTACCTACGAGCAGTACTTC.